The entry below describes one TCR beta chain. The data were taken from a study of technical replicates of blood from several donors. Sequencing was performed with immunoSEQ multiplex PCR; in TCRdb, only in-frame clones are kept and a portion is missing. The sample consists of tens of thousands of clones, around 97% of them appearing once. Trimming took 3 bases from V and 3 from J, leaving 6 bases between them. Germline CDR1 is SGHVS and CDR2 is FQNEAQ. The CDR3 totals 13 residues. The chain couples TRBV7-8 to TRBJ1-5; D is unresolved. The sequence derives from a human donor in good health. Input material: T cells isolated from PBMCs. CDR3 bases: TGTGCCAGCAGCTTCTCAGTCAATCAGCCCCAGCATTTT. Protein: CASSFSVNQPQHF.